What follows are 8 T cell receptor beta chains derived from one specimen sequenced in a study of T cell responses to AZD1222 COVID-19 vaccine (dated by TCRdb to about 2021). This specimen's time point label, interpreted: about 28 days (+/-7) after the second vaccine dose. Taken with the paper, the label for treatment or condition translates to: meningococcal conjugate vaccine given as trial control. Library preparation was by the immunoSEQ multiplex PCR assay. TCRdb limited this immuneACCESS table to in-frame rearrangements with V and J called. A share of clones is missing; checked studies link under half to unresolved V genes, and the rest is unexplained. This sample gives over 150,000 clones in total; 85% to 95% of them show up just once. The top ten hold around 1% of the sample. This sample comprised peripheral blood, obtained 28 days after the second dose of the MenACWY control vaccine. Every receptor here comes from an adult who received the MenACWY meningococcal vaccine as a control.

The V call is TRBV19, the J call TRBJ1-5; 7 bases fit TRBD1. The CDR3 covers 17 residues. J lost 5 bases, V lost 7 bases, and 17 bases had no gene match. In germline, CDR1 is LNHDA, CDR2 SQIVND (reference sequence). This CDR3 is CASMHRQGVAGHQPQHF. The CDR3 DNA reads as TGTGCCAGTATGCATAGACAGGGTGTAGCCGGCCATCAGCCCCAGCATTTT.

The chain joins TRBV30 to TRBJ1-1, with D uncertain. V was pared by 4 bases and J by 2 bases, with 17 bases between. This CDR3 comprises 15 residues. CDR1 is GTSNPN and CDR2 is SVGIG in the germline V gene (reference sequence). Here the CDR3 reads CAWTATNAKNTEAFF. The CDR3 DNA follows: TGTGCCTGGACCGCGACGAACGCGAAAAACACTGAAGCTTTCTTT. Combining the CDR3 with reference TRBV30 and TRBJ1-1 gives the whole variable domain SQTIHQWPATLVQPVGSPLSLECTVEGTSNPNLYWYRQAAGRGLQLLFYSVGIGQISSEVPQNLSASRPQDRQFILSSKKLLLSDSGFYLCAWTATNAKNTEAFFGQGTRLTVV.

The chain carries TRBV18 and TRBJ1-2; D unresolved. CDR3 length: 14 residues. The V end lost 0 bases, the J end lost 3 bases, and 8 bases lay between the germline ends. CDR1 is KGHSH, CDR2 LQKENI, per germline. The chain's CDR3 is CASSPPGSHYGYTF. The DNA of the CDR3 is TGTGCCAGCTCACCACCGGGCAGTCACTATGGCTACACCTTC.

This sequence joins TRBV5-4 and TRBJ1-2; 10 bases line up with TRBD1. V shed 4 bases and J 0 bases; nucleotides not matched to a gene: 12. Germline CDR1 is SGHNT and CDR2 is YYREEE (reference sequence). The CDR3 is 18 amino acids. CDR3 sequence: CASSPNPSDRGANYGYTF. In DNA, the CDR3 is TGTGCCAGCAGCCCCAACCCTTCGGACAGGGGGGCTAACTATGGCTACACCTTC. Using reference TRBV5-4 and TRBJ1-2 for the parts outside the CDR3, the full variable domain is ETGVTQSPTHLIKTRGQQVTLRCSSQSGHNTVSWYQQALGQGPQFIFQYYREEENGRGNFPPRFSGLQFPNYSSELNVNALELDDSALYLCASSPNPSDRGANYGYTFGSGTRLTVV.

The chain links TRBV30 to TRBJ1-5; 8 bases are shared with TRBD1. From germline, CDR1 is GTSNPN and CDR2 SVGIG (reference sequence). The trim removed 2 bases at V and 5 bases at J, leaving 5 bases unmatched. CDR3 length equals 14 residues. As DNA, the CDR3 is TGTGCCTGGAGTCCCGGGACAGGAGATCAGCCCCAGCATTTT. Residues: CAWSPGTGDQPQHF.

The CDR3 DNA sequence: TGTGCCAGCAGCCAGACGGGGCGGGAGACCCAGTACTTC. Amino acids: CASSQTGRETQYF. The V gene is TRBV3-1 (or the pseudogene TRBV3-2), the J gene TRBJ2-5; D possibly matches TRBD1 or TRBD2 (5 bases each). Germline loops: CDR1 LGHDT, CDR2 YNNKEL (reference sequence). The CDR3 spans 13 residues. Between the trimmed V and J ends, which lost 3 bases and 5 bases, there was a span of 10 bases.

The chain joins TRBV19 to TRBJ1-2, with TRBD1 matching over 7 bases. The V and J ends lost 4 bases and 6 bases, in that order; junction bases with no gene match: 8. The CDR3 contains 14 residues. The V gene's germline CDR1 is LNHDA and CDR2 SQIVND (reference sequence). The CDR3 bases are TGTGCCAGTAGTAAGGACAGGACTAGCGATGGCTACACCTTC. Its protein product is CASSKDRTSDGYTF.

The V gene is TRBV5-1, the J gene TRBJ2-7; 11 bases map to TRBD2. Germline-derived CDR1 and CDR2 are SGHRS and YFSETQ. With 5 bases clipped from V and 2 bases from J, the junction kept 6 bases outside the gene matches. The CDR3 consists of 15 residues. The CDR3 DNA follows: TGCGCCAGCAGGCCTACTAGCGGGGGAACCTACGAGCAGTACTTC. Translating it yields CASRPTSGGTYEQYF.